This T cell receptor (beta chain) appears in the sequencing data of a study of blood T cell repertoires in COVID-19. Overall study: The United States, Italy and Spain supplied acute and convalescent COVID-19 samples.

In the original analysis: Estimates of nucleated cell counts were drawn from the amplification of reference gene primers. Profiled with immunoSEQ multiplex PCR; TCRdb holds only in-frame clones, not every one. V, J and clone size are those of that table, while D and trimming were read from the DNA. Found here are about 310,000 clones, around 90% of them singletons; the top ten hold about 2%. Germline assignment: CDR1 MGHRA and CDR2 YSYEKL. The CDR3 sequence is 15 residues long. Losses at the gene ends were 1 base for V and 4 bases for J; bases not matched to a gene: 0. The V call is TRBV4-1, the J call TRBJ1-4, with 10 bases fitting TRBD1. The receptor was derived from a man aged 18 to 29 with active or convalescent COVID-19. Sequencing was performed on peripheral blood. The CDR3 protein is CASSQGDRGNEKLFF. In nucleotides, the CDR3 is TGCGCCAGCAGCCAAGGGGACAGGGGTAATGAAAAACTGTTTTTT.